The 10 T cell receptor beta chains reported below all come from one sample, sequenced in a study of shared clonotypes between healthy human individuals (dated by TCRdb to about 2020). Library preparation used the immunoSEQ multiplex PCR assay. TCRdb's version of the immuneACCESS table is confined to in-frame rearrangements and falls short of the full clone set. An unresolved V gene accounts for under half of the shortfall where checked; the remainder is of unknown origin. The sample table contains just over 2,000,000 clones; only one count was recorded for just under 95% of them. The biggest ten clones account for 1% to 1.3% of the sample. For the CD8 naive samples, CD45RO-negative cells were positively selected for CCR7, yielding a CD45RA+CCR7+ population from which TemRA cells were excluded. The sequenced sample was naive CD8+ T cells sorted from blood. The cell subset or site label, read with the paper, signifies: CD45RA+CCR7+. Receptors originate from a man younger than 35 in good health.

A word on this clone: This CDR3 is also generated by other DNA sequences in the sample. V gene TRBV7-8 combines with J gene TRBJ2-7; 8 nucleotides line up with TRBD2. With V trimmed by 3 bases and J by 3 bases, 1 base remained unmatched. The CDR3 runs 13 residues. Germline values: CDR1 SGHVS, CDR2 FQNEAQ. In DNA form, the CDR3 reads TGTGCCAGCAGCTTCGGGGGGGACTACGAGCAGTACTTC. Translating gives CASSFGGDYEQYF.

This clone was seen just once. At the DNA level, this CDR3 is encoded by other sequences in the same sample as well. The V call is TRBV27, the J call TRBJ2-7; maybe TRBD2 (5 bases). The CDR3 contains 13 residues. Germline CDR1 MNHEY, CDR2 SMNVEV (reference sequence). V lost 3 bases and J 0 bases, leaving 6 bases between the germline ends. In DNA form, the CDR3 reads TGTGCCAGCAGTTTGAGGGACTCCTACGAGCAGTACTTC. Its translation: CASSLRDSYEQYF.

The chain couples TRBV4-1 to TRBJ2-7, with TRBD1 matching 8 bases. After removal of 4 bases from V and 2 bases from J, the junction contained 10 bases not matched to a gene. Germline V lookup: CDR1 MGHRA, CDR2 YSYEKL. The CDR3 loop spans 16 amino acids. CDR3 region: CASSPLEGQEPYEQYF. The CDR3 DNA is TGCGCCAGCAGCCCCCTAGAGGGACAGGAGCCCTACGAGCAGTACTTC.

The chain couples TRBV19 to TRBJ2-7, with 8 bases lining up with TRBD2. CDR3 length: 21 amino acids. The junction had 29 bases not matched to a gene; V was cut back by 7 bases and J by 3 bases. Germline V gene data show CDR1 as LNHDA and CDR2 as SQIVND (reference sequence). The CDR3 DNA reads as TGTGCCAGTACCGATACAAACTTTGACAGACGTACTAGCGGTCCCATCTACGAGCAGTACTTC. Amino acids: CASTDTNFDRRTSGPIYEQYF.

The chain has TRBV23-1 and TRBJ2-7; tentative D call: TRBD1 (5 bases). TRBV23-1 is recorded as an ORF, its role being uncertain. The CDR3 extends over 13 amino acids. The V and J ends lost 5 bases and 2 bases respectively, with 10 bases between them. CDR3 DNA: TGCGCCAGCAGTAGGGCAGGGCCCTACGAGCAGTACTTC. Protein: CASSRAGPYEQYF.

This sequence joins TRBV7-8 and TRBJ2-7; the D gene is possibly TRBD1 (5 bases). The V and J ends lost 1 base and 3 bases respectively, with 13 bases between them. CDR3 size: 15 residues. The V gene's germline CDR1 is SGHVS and CDR2 FQNEAQ. The CDR3 nucleotides are TGTGCCAGCAGCTTAGAAGCAGAAGGGGACTACGAGCAGTACTTC. Its protein product is CASSLEAEGDYEQYF.

This chain joins TRBV19 and TRBJ2-3; D remains ambiguous. With 7 bases removed from V and 0 bases from J, the gap between germline ends came to 8 bases. Germline V gene sequence: CDR1 LNHDA, CDR2 SQIVND (reference sequence). CDR3 length: 13 residues. The chain's CDR3 is CASKLTSTDTQYF. The DNA of the CDR3 is TGTGCCAGTAAGTTGACGAGCACAGATACGCAGTATTTT.

The rearrangement links TRBV7-6 to TRBJ2-1, with a possible D match to TRBD1 (5 bases). This CDR3 is built from 14 residues. Germline V gene sequence: CDR1 SGHVS, CDR2 FNYEAQ. Trimming shortened V by 1 base and J by 5 bases, and 9 bases separated the two germline ends. As DNA, the CDR3 is TGTGCCAGCAGCTTAGGGGGCCCCCACAATGAGCAGTTCTTC. Protein product: CASSLGGPHNEQFF.

The chain is built from TRBV9 and TRBJ1-2, with TRBD1 identical over 7 bases. The CDR3 is 16 residues long. CDR1 is SGDLS, CDR2 YYNGEE, per germline. The trim removed 3 bases at V and 3 bases at J, leaving 11 bases unmatched. The CDR3 coding sequence is TGTGCCAGCAGCGCCCGCCTCAGGGGGAAGGACTATGGCTACACCTTC. Amino acid sequence: CASSARLRGKDYGYTF.

The chain couples TRBV4-1 to TRBJ2-1; D not resolved. Trimming took 4 bases from V and 3 from J, leaving 10 bases between them. The CDR3 loop spans 14 amino acids. Germline CDR1 is MGHRA and CDR2 is YSYEKL. CDR3 sequence (DNA): TGCGCCAGCAGCCCCCGACTTCACTACAATGAGCAGTTCTTC. Translating gives CASSPRLHYNEQFF.